These 27 T cell receptor beta chains were all obtained from the same sample, sequenced in a study of T cell responses to AZD1222 COVID-19 vaccine. The protocol was immunoSEQ multiplex PCR, while the TCRdb copy is restricted to in-frame clones and leaves out a portion. The sample lists about 120,000 clones, roughly 90% seen once, with roughly 2.7% in the top ten. The source was peripheral blood, collected 28 days after the second AZD1222 dose. These receptors all stem from an adult who received the AZD1222 COVID-19 vaccine.

The genes are TRBV4-3 and TRBJ1-5, with D unclear. Trimming left V 2 bases short and J 7 bases short, with 9 bases between. CDR1 and CDR2 (germline): LGHNA, YSLEER. There are 13 residues in the CDR3. The chain's CDR3 is CASSQQIHQPQHF. The CDR3 bases are TGCGCCAGCAGCCAACAAATCCACCAGCCCCAGCATTTT.

The chain carries TRBV9 and TRBJ1-1, with D unresolved. The CDR3 is made up of 13 amino acids. V lost 5 bases and J lost 1, with 9 bases in between. CDR1 and CDR2 from the germline V gene are SGDLS and YYNGEE. The CDR3 DNA reads TGTGCCAGCAGTCGCGACCCGAACACTGAAGCTTTCTTT. Protein: CASSRDPNTEAFF.

The genes are TRBV24-1 and TRBJ2-1, with a possible D match to TRBD2 (5 bases). Trimming left V 0 bases short and J 0 bases short, with 14 bases between. Germline assignment: CDR1 KGHDR and CDR2 SFDVKD. The CDR3 has 18 amino acids. The CDR3 coding sequence is TGTGCCACCAGTGATTTGAGCGGTCCGGTTAGCTCCTACAATGAGCAGTTCTTC. Encoded protein: CATSDLSGPVSSYNEQFF.

This chain joins TRBV11-2 and TRBJ1-4; a weak D match, TRBD1 (5 bases). CDR1 and CDR2 (germline): SGHAT, FQNNGV. The CDR3 covers 14 residues. With 3 bases removed from V and 3 bases from J, the gap between germline ends came to 8 bases. CDR3 coding DNA: TGTGCCAGCAGCTTCGGGGCGGCTAATGAAAAACTGTTTTTT. Residues: CASSFGAANEKLFF.

The chain uses TRBV6-5 and TRBJ1-1; D remains ambiguous. Germline CDR1 is MNHEY and CDR2 is SVGAGI. The CDR3 has 13 residues. Trimming left V 7 bases short and J 0 bases short, with 9 bases between. The CDR3 nucleotides read TGTGCCAGCATCGGGCCTCTGAACACTGAAGCTTTCTTT. Protein: CASIGPLNTEAFF.

This clone was observed a few times. The chain combines TRBV6-5 with TRBJ1-6; D perhaps matches TRBD1 (5 bases). The CDR3 sequence is 15 residues long. The germline V gene has CDR1 MNHEY and CDR2 SVGAGI. Trimming took off 0 bases at V and 4 bases at J, with 7 bases between the two ends. The CDR3 spells CASSYSGHYNSPLHF. Here the CDR3 DNA reads TGTGCCAGCAGTTACTCCGGACATTATAATTCACCCCTCCACTTT.

V and J are TRBV4-3 and TRBJ1-5, with TRBD1 matching over 8 bases. The V segment lost 0 bases and the J segment 3 bases; nucleotides outside the gene matches: 13. The CDR3 covers 19 residues. From germline, CDR1 is LGHNA and CDR2 YSLEER. CDR3 sequence (DNA): TGCGCCAGCAGCCAAGATAAGGGCAGGGGGACAGGTATCAATCAGCCCCAGCATTTT. Its translation: CASSQDKGRGTGINQPQHF.

This rearrangement joins TRBV10-1 to TRBJ1-1; D unresolved. This CDR3 is built from 13 residues. V lost 6 bases and J 0 bases, leaving 8 bases between the germline ends. From germline, CDR1 is WNHNN and CDR2 SYGVQD (reference sequence). CDR3 DNA sequence: TGCGCCAGCAGATATAGGGTGAACACTGAAGCTTTCTTT. This gives the protein CASRYRVNTEAFF.

The CDR3: CASSGGTGNNSPLHF. In DNA form, the CDR3 reads TGTGCCAGCAGCGGCGGGACAGGCAATAATTCACCCCTCCACTTT. The chain combines TRBV9 with TRBJ1-6; TRBD1 aligns across 8 bases. The CDR3 runs 15 residues. Germline V gene lookup returns CDR1 SGDLS and CDR2 YYNGEE. With V trimmed by 3 bases and J by 5 bases, 4 bases remained unmatched.

The chain employs TRBV7-2 and TRBJ1-6, with D possibly being TRBD1 (6 bases). The CDR3 consists of 17 residues. Germline V gene data show CDR1 as SGHTA and CDR2 as FQGNSA. Trimming stripped 0 bases from V and 7 bases from J, with 16 bases between. The CDR3 protein is CASSLASTGRPNSPLHF. CDR3 sequence (DNA): TGTGCCAGCAGCTTAGCCTCCACAGGGAGACCCAATTCACCCCTCCACTTT.

V usage is TRBV14 and J usage is TRBJ1-2; D ambiguous. CDR3 length equals 13 residues. Germline V lookup: CDR1 SGHDN, CDR2 FVKESK. V gave up 2 bases and J gave up 0 bases, with 4 bases separating them. The CDR3 loop is CASSQRANYGYTF. CDR3 DNA sequence: TGTGCCAGCAGCCAAAGAGCTAACTATGGCTACACCTTC. Full variable domain (remainder filled in from reference TRBV14 and TRBJ1-2): EAGVTQFPSHSVIEKGQTVTLRCDPISGHDNLYWYRRVMGKEIKFLLHFVKESKQDESGMPNNRFLAERTGGTYSTLKVQPAELEDSGVYFCASSQRANYGYTFGSGTRLTVV.

The J gene is TRBJ1-2, the V gene TRBV5-4; TRBD1 might be the D (6 bases). V was pared by 0 bases and J by 0 bases, with 12 bases between. Germline CDR1 and CDR2: SGHNT and YYREEE (reference sequence). This CDR3 comprises 16 residues. The CDR3 is CASSLGGRGTNYGYTF. The CDR3 coding sequence is TGTGCCAGCAGCTTGGGGGGTAGGGGGACTAACTATGGCTACACCTTC.

This clone was observed once. This chain joins TRBV6-5 and TRBJ1-6; no definite D call. V was cut by 11 bases and J by 7 bases, with 15 bases left in between. Germline lookup yields CDR1 MNHEY and CDR2 SVGAGI. The CDR3 has 13 residues. The CDR3 DNA reads as TGTGCCGCACAGCTCCGTGGAAATTCACCCCTCCACTTT. Protein sequence: CAAQLRGNSPLHF.

The rearrangement links TRBV5-1 to TRBJ2-5; D not resolved. Between the trimmed V and J ends, which lost 1 base and 4 bases, there was a span of 8 bases. The CDR3 sequence is 13 residues long. The germline gives CDR1 SGHRS, CDR2 YFSETQ. The CDR3: CASSLRHRETQYF. The CDR3 DNA reads as TGCGCCAGCAGCTTGCGACATAGAGAGACCCAGTACTTC.

The gene calls are TRBV6-2 or TRBV6-3 and TRBJ1-2; a weak D match, TRBD1 (5 bases). Germline assignment: CDR1 MNHEY and CDR2 SVGEGT. This CDR3 contains 15 residues. V gave up 6 bases and J gave up 4 bases, with 18 bases separating them. The CDR3 DNA reads as TGTGCCAGCAGCCCGCCACTAGACAGATTCTATGGCTACACCTTC. It codes for CASSPPLDRFYGYTF.

The gene calls are TRBV9 and TRBJ2-2; TRBD2 aligns across 7 bases. The CDR3 is 16 residues long. V trimming: 0 bases; J trimming: 5 bases; junction bases outside the gene matches: 7. Germline loops: CDR1 SGDLS, CDR2 YYNGEE. CDR3 residues: CASSVAASGTTGELFF. In nucleotides, the CDR3 is TGTGCCAGCAGCGTAGCGGCTAGCGGTACGACCGGGGAGCTGTTTTTT.

The rearrangement joins TRBV7-8 to TRBJ1-6, with D maybe TRBD1 (5 bases). CDR3 length: 16 amino acids. V was pared by 5 bases and J by 8 bases, with 19 bases between. CDR1 SGHVS and CDR2 FQNEAQ come from the germline V gene. The CDR3 protein is CASSHPLGRGHSPLHF. CDR3 DNA sequence: TGTGCCAGCAGCCACCCCCTAGGGAGGGGCCATTCACCCCTCCACTTT.

This clone showed up just once. The chain couples TRBV3-1 (or the pseudogene TRBV3-2) to TRBJ1-3, with D uncertain. The CDR3 has 15 amino acids. V was shortened by 6 bases and J by 0 bases, with 12 bases between the two germline ends. Germline-derived CDR1 and CDR2 are LGHDT and YNNKEL (reference sequence). As DNA, the CDR3 is TGTGCCAGCAGAAGCGGGCGAGGCTCTGGAAACACCATATATTTT. Amino acid sequence: CASRSGRGSGNTIYF.

This clone was counted only a few times. The chain combines TRBV2 with TRBJ1-5; 7 nucleotides match TRBD1. V lost 3 bases to trimming and J lost 2 bases; unmatched junction nucleotides: 7. Per germline, CDR1 SNHLY and CDR2 FYNNEI. This CDR3 has 16 amino acids. CDR3 amino acids: CASSDISGQGNQPQHF. The CDR3 DNA sequence: TGTGCCAGCAGTGATATTTCTGGACAGGGCAATCAGCCCCAGCATTTT.

The CDR3 protein is CASSVTIGGNYGYTF. The DNA for the CDR3 is TGTGCCAGCAGCGTTACAATCGGGGGTAACTATGGCTACACCTTC. The rearrangement links TRBV9 to TRBJ1-2; D is possibly TRBD1 (5 bases). V lost 2 bases, J lost 1 base, and 12 bases lay in between. The CDR3 runs to 15 residues. CDR1 and CDR2 from the germline V gene are SGDLS and YYNGEE. Supplemented by reference TRBV9 and TRBJ1-2, the full variable domain reads DSGVTQTPKHLITATGQRVTLRCSPRSGDLSVYWYQQSLDQGLQFLIQYYNGEERAKGNILERFSAQQFPDLHSELNLSSLELGDSALYFCASSVTIGGNYGYTFGSGTRLTVV.

V gene TRBV5-1 combines with J gene TRBJ2-5; TRBD1 aligns across 8 bases. Germline values: CDR1 SGHRS, CDR2 YFSETQ. This CDR3 has 15 amino acids. With 4 bases clipped from V and 3 bases from J, the junction kept 8 bases outside the gene matches. Here the CDR3 DNA reads TGCGCCAGCAGCAGTGTCAGGGGGCCTGAAGAGACCCAGTACTTC. Protein: CASSSVRGPEETQYF.

The rearrangement links TRBV3-1 (or the pseudogene TRBV3-2) to TRBJ2-1; D is unresolved. CDR1 and CDR2 (germline): LGHDT, YNNKEL (reference sequence). CDR3 length: 11 amino acids. V was cut by 7 bases and J by 9 bases, with 10 bases left in between. The CDR3 nucleotides read TGTGCCAGCACCCATGGGTCTGAGCAGTTCTTC. Its protein product is CASTHGSEQFF.

The chain couples TRBV6-5 to TRBJ1-2, with 9 bases lining up with TRBD1. With V trimmed by 4 bases and J by 11 bases, 11 bases remained unmatched. Germline CDR1 MNHEY, CDR2 SVGAGI. The CDR3 is 14 amino acids. CDR3 sequence (DNA): TGTGCCAGCAGTTCCCGGGACAGGGATCAGCGGTACACCTTC. Protein: CASSSRDRDQRYTF.

The count of this clone is one. This chain uses TRBV6-5 with TRBJ1-4; D unresolved. The V gene's germline CDR1 is MNHEY and CDR2 SVGAGI. The CDR3 has 14 amino acids. V was cut by 6 bases and J by 0 bases, with 8 bases left in between. CDR3 loop: CASRRSTTNEKLFF. The CDR3 DNA is TGTGCCAGCAGGCGCTCAACAACTAATGAAAAACTGTTTTTT.

This clone was counted once. The chain has TRBV5-4 and TRBJ1-2, with no clear D. V gave up 0 bases and J gave up 4 bases, with 16 bases separating them. Germline CDR1 is SGHNT and CDR2 is YYREEE (reference sequence). This CDR3 region has 16 residues. The CDR3 loop reads CASSLAGSRTFYGYTF. CDR3 sequence (DNA): TGTGCCAGCAGCTTGGCCGGGAGCCGGACCTTCTATGGCTACACCTTC. The whole variable domain, filled in from reference TRBV5-4 and TRBJ1-2, reads ETGVTQSPTHLIKTRGQQVTLRCSSQSGHNTVSWYQQALGQGPQFIFQYYREEENGRGNFPPRFSGLQFPNYSSELNVNALELDDSALYLCASSLAGSRTFYGYTFGSGTRLTVV.

This chain uses TRBV5-4 with TRBJ2-5; D is possibly TRBD2 (6 bases). This CDR3 is 14 amino acids long. V lost 0 bases, J lost 5 bases, and 11 bases lay in between. Germline V lookup: CDR1 SGHNT, CDR2 YYREEE (reference sequence). This CDR3 reads CASSLAGAGETQYF. The CDR3 nucleotides read TGTGCCAGCAGCTTGGCCGGGGCGGGGGAGACCCAGTACTTC.

This rearrangement joins TRBV5-1 to TRBJ2-5; a weak D match, TRBD1 (7 bases). The CDR3 runs to 14 residues. V was pared by 2 bases and J by 4 bases, with 12 bases between. CDR1 and CDR2 from the germline V gene are SGHRS and YFSETQ. CDR3 sequence (DNA): TGCGCCAGCAGCTTAGGGACAGCGGGAGAGACCCAGTACTTC. This encodes CASSLGTAGETQYF.